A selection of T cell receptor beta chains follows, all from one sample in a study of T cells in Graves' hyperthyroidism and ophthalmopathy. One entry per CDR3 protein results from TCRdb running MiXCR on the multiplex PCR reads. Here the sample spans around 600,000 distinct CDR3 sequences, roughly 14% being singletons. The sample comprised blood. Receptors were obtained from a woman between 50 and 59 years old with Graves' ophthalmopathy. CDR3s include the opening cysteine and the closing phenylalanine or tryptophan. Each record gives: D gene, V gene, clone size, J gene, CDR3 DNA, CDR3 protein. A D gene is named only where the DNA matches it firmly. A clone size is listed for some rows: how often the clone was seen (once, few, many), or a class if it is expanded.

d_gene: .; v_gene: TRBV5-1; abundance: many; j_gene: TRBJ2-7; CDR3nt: TGCGCCAGCAGCTTGGACCAGGGATACGAGCAGTACTTC; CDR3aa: CASSLDQGYEQYF
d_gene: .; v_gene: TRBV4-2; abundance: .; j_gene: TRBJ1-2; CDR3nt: TGTGCCAGCAGCCCCGAGCGAGCAGCAGCTAACTATGGCTACACCTTC; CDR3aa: CASSPERAAANYGYTF
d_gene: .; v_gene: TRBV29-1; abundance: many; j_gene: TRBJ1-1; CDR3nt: TGCAGCGTTGCAGGACAATTGAACACTGAAGCTTTCTTT; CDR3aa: CSVAGQLNTEAFF
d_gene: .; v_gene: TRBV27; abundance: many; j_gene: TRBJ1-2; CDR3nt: TGTGCCAGCAGAGACCCGTCCCTGATATATGGCTACACCTTC; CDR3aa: CASRDPSLIYGYTF
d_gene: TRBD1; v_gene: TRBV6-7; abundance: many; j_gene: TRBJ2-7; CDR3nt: TGTGCCAGCAGTTTCGGGACGGAGACAGGGGACTACGAGCAGTACTTC; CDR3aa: CASSFGTETGDYEQYF
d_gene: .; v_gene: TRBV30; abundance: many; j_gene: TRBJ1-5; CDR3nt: TGTGCCTGGAGTGTACGGTCCGCTCAGCCCCAGCATTTT; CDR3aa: CAWSVRSAQPQHF
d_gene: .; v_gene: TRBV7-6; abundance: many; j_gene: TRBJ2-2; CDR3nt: TGTGCCAGCAGCTTGCCAGTCCGGTCCGGGGAGCTGTTTTTT; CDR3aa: CASSLPVRSGELFF
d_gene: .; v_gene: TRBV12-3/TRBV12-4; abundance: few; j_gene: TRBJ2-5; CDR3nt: TGTGCCAGCAGCCCCGGACTGAGTGGGGGAGAGACCCAGTACTTC; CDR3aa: CASSPGLSGGETQYF
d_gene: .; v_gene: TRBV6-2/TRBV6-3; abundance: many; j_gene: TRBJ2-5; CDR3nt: TGTGCCAGCAGTTACTCGATCAAAAGTGGAGAGACCCAGTACTTC; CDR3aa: CASSYSIKSGETQYF
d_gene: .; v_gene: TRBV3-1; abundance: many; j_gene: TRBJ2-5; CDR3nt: TGTGCCAGCAGCCAAGATGGGCTGGCGGGAGAGACCCAGTACTTC; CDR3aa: CASSQDGLAGETQYF
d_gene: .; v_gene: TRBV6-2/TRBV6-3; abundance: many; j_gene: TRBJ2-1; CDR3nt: TGTGCCAGCAGTTACAGCCGGCTAGTGGGGCCTGAGCAGTTCTTC; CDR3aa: CASSYSRLVGPEQFF
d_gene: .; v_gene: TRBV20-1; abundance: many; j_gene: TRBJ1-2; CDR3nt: TGCAGTGCTGGGGCTATCGGAGGCTACACCTTC; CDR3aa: CSAGAIGGYTF
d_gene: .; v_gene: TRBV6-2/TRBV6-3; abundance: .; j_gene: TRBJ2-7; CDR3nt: TGTGCCTGCAGTCCAACAGGGTCCGAGCAGTACTTC; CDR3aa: CACSPTGSEQYF
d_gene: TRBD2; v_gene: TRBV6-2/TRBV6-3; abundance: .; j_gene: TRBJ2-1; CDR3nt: TGTGCCAGCACCGGACTAGCGGGAGGTATGTTCTTC; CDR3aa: CASTGLAGGMFF
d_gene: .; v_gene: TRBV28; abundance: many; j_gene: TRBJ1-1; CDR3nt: TGTGCCAGCAGTTTACAAGGACAGTTGAACACTGAAGCTTTCTTT; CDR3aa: CASSLQGQLNTEAFF
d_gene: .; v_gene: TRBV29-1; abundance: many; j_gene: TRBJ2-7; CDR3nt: TGCAGCGTTGTCTTCGGTGACAGGCCCTACGAGCAGTACTTC; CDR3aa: CSVVFGDRPYEQYF
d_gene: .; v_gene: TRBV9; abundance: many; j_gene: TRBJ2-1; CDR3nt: TGTGCCAGCAGCGACCCGCCCGGGGGCATGGGGAATGAGCAGTTCTTC; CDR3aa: CASSDPPGGMGNEQFF
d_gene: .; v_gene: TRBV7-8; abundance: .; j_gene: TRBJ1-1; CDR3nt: TGTGCCAGCAGCTTAGTTGGGGGACGGATGGCTTTCTTT; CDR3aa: CASSLVGGRMAFF
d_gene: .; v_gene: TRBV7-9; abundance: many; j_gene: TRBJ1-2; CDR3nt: TGTGCCAGCAGCTTAAGGCAGGGAAACTATGGCTACACCTTC; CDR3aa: CASSLRQGNYGYTF
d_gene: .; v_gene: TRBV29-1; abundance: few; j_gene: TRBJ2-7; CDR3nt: TGCAGCGTTGAAGACTACAGGGGAGGCTACGAGCAGTACTTC; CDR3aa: CSVEDYRGGYEQYF
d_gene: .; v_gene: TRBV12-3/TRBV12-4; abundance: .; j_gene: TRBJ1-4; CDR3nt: TGTGCCAGCAGTTTAGCGATGGGTAATGAAAAACTGTTTTTT; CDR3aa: CASSLAMGNEKLFF
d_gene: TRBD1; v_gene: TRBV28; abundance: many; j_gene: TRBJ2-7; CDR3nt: TGTGCCAGCAGTTCCCCCGACAGGGGGCTAAACTACGAGCAGTACTTC; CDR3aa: CASSSPDRGLNYEQYF
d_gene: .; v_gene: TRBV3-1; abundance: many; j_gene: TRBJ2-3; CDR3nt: TGTGCCAGCAGCCAGACCGCCCGCACAGATACGCAGTATTTT; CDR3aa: CASSQTARTDTQYF
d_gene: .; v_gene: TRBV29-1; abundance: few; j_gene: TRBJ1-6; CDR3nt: TGCAGCGTTGGTCAGGGCCTCGCCGGAGAACCCCTCCACTTT; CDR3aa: CSVGQGLAGEPLHF
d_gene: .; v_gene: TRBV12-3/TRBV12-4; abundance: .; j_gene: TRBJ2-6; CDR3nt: TGTGCCAGCAGGGCTTGGGGCAGGGGGGCCGGGGCCAACGTCCTGACTTTC; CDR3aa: CASRAWGRGAGANVLTF
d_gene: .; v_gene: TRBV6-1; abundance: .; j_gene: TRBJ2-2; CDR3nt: TGTGCCAGCAGTGACTCGTGGGGACGGGAGCTGTTTTTT; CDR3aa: CASSDSWGRELFF
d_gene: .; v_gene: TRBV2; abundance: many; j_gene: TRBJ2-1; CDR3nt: TGTGCCAGCAGGAGATCGGGACTGGAATTCTACAATGAGCAGTTCTTC; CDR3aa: CASRRSGLEFYNEQFF
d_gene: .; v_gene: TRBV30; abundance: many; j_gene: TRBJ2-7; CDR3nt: TGTGCCTGGAGTGCTCTTATGGGATACGAGCAGTACTTC; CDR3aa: CAWSALMGYEQYF
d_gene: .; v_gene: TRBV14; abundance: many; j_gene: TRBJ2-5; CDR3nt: TGTGCCAGCAGTTCCCGAAGGCGCCAAGAGACCCAGTACTTC; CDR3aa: CASSSRRRQETQYF
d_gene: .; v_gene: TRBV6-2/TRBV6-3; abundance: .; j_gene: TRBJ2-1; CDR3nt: TGTGCCAGCAGCAGTTGGGGGACGGAGTACAATGAGCAGTTCTTC; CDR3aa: CASSSWGTEYNEQFF
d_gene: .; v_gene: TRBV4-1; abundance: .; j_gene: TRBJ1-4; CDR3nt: TGCGCCAGCAGCAACAGGGCAGCTAATGAAAAACTGTTTTTT; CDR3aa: CASSNRAANEKLFF
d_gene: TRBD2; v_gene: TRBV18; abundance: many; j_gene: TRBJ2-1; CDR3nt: TGTGCCAGCTTGCGACTACCGGGACTAGGCTCCAATGAGCAGTTCTTC; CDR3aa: CASLRLPGLGSNEQFF
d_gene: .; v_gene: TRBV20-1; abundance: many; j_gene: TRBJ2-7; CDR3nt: TGCAGTGCTAGGTTATTCAGGGACTTGGTCTACGAGCAGTACTTC; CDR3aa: CSARLFRDLVYEQYF
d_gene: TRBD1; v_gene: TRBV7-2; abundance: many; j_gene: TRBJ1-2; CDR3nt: TGTGCCAGCAGCCCCCAAGGGACAGGGCTTAACTATGGCTACACCTTC; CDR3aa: CASSPQGTGLNYGYTF
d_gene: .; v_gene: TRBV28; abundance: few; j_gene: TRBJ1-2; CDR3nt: TGTGCCAGCAGTCCCCTCCGGGTCCGTTTAGACGGCTACACCTTC; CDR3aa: CASSPLRVRLDGYTF
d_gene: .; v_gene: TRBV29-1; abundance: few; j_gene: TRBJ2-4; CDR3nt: TGCAGCGCCCTGGGGGGACCCAAAAACATTCAGTACTTC; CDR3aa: CSALGGPKNIQYF
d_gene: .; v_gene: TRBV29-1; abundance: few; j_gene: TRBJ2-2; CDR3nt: TGCAGCGGGGGACTTTACACCGGGGAGCTGTTTTTT; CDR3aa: CSGGLYTGELFF
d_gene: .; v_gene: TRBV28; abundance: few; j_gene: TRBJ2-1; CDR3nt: TGTGCCAGCAGCTTGAGAAAACGCTCCTACAATGAGCAGTTCTTC; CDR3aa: CASSLRKRSYNEQFF
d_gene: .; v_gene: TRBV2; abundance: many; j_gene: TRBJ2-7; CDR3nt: TGTGCCAGCATCGCCGGGGCTTACGAGCAGTACTTC; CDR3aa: CASIAGAYEQYF
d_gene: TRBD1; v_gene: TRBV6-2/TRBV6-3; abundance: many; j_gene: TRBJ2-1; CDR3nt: TGTGCCAGCAGTTACTTGGACAGGGGAAATGAGCAGTTCTTC; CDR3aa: CASSYLDRGNEQFF
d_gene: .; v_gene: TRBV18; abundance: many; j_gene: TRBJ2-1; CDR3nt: TGTGCCAGCTCACCGCTAAACTGGGATGAGCAGTTCTTC; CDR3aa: CASSPLNWDEQFF
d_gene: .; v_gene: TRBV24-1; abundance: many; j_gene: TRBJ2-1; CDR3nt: TGTGCCACCAGTCTGCATAGCTCCTACAATGAGCAGTTCTTC; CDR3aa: CATSLHSSYNEQFF
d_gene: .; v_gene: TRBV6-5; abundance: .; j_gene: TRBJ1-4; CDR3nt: TGTGCCAGCAGTTACGATGGAGTTAACCTGTTTTTT; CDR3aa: CASSYDGVNLFF
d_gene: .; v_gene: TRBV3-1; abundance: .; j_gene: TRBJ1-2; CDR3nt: TGTGCCAGCAGCCAGGGCTGGGGCGACTATGGCTACACCTTC; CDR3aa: CASSQGWGDYGYTF
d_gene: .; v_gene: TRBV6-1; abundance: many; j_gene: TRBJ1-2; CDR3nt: TGTGCCAGCTACGGTCAGGACCCTTATGGCTACACCTTC; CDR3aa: CASYGQDPYGYTF
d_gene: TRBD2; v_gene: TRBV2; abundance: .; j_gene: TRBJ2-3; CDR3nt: TGTGCCAGCAGTGGGCGGGGGGCCCCTAGCACAGATACGCAGTATTTT; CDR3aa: CASSGRGAPSTDTQYF
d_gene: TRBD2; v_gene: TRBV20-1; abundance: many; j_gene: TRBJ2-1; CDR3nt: TGCAGTGCAAGTCGGCTAGCGGGAGGGAGCTCCTACAATGAGCAGTTCTTC; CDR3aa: CSASRLAGGSSYNEQFF
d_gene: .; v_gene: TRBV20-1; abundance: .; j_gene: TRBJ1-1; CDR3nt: TGCAGTGCCCGAAATTTGAACACTGAAGCTTTCTTT; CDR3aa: CSARNLNTEAFF
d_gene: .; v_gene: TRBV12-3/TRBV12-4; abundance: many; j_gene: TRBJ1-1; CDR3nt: TGTGCCAGCAGCATCACAGGGAACACTGAAGCTTTCTTT; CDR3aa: CASSITGNTEAFF
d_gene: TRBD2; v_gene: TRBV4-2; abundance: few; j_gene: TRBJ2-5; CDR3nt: TGTGCCAGCAGCCCTAGCGGGAGTGGGGAGACCCAGTACTTC; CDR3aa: CASSPSGSGETQYF
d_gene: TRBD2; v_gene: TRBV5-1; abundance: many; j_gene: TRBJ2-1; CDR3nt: TGCGCCAGCAGCGACGGACTAGCGGGGGACCTTCATCAGTTCTTC; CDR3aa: CASSDGLAGDLHQFF
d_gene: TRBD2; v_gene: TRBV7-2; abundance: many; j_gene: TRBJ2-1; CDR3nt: TGTGCCAGCAGCTTAATCCCTAGCGGGGCTCACTCCTACAATGAGCAGTTCTTC; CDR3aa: CASSLIPSGAHSYNEQFF
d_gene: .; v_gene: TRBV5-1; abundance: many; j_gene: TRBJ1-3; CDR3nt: TGCGCCAGCAGCCTGGGGGCCTCTGGAAACACCATATATTTT; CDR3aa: CASSLGASGNTIYF